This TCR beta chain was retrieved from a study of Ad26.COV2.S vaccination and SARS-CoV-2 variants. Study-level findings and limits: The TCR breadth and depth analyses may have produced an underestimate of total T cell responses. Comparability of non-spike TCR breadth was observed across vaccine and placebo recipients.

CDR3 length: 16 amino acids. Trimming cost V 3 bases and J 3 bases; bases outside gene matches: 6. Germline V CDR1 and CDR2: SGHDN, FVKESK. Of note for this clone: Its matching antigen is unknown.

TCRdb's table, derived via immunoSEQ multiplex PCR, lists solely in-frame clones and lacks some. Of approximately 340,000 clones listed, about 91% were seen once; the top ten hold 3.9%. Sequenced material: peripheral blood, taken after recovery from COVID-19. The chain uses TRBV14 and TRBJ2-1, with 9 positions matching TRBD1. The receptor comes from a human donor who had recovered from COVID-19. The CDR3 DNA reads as TGTGCCAGCAGCCAGCCGGGACAGGGTTTCTACAATGAGCAGTTCTTC. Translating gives CASSQPGQGFYNEQFF.